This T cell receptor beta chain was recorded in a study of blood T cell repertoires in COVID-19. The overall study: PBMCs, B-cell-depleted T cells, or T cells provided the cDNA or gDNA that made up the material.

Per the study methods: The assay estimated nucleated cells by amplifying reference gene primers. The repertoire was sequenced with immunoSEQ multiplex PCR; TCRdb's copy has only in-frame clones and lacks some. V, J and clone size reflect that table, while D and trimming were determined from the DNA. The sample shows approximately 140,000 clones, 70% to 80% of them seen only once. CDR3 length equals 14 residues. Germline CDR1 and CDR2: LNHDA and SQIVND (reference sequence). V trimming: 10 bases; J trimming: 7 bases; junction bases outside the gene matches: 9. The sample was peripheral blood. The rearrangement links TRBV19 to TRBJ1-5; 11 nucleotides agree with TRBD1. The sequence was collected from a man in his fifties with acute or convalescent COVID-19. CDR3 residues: CAISGTGGAQPQHF. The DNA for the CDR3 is TGTGCCATCTCCGGGACAGGGGGAGCCCAGCCCCAGCATTTT. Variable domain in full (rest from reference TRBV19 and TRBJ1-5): DGGITQSPKYLFRKEGQNVTLSCEQNLNHDAMYWYRQDPGQGLRLIYYSQIVNDFQKGDIAEGYSVSREKKESFPLTVTSAQKNPTAFYLCAISGTGGAQPQHFGDGTRLSIL.